Included here is one T cell receptor beta chain sequence, with context. TCRdb's copy holds only in-frame clones and misses some; the assay was immunoSEQ multiplex PCR. The sample lists approximately 270,000 clones; 80% to 90% were seen once. This record belongs to a study of blood T cell repertoires in COVID-19. The ends were cut back, 3 bases at V and 0 bases at J, with 12 bases in the middle. Germline V gene sequence: CDR1 SEHNR, CDR2 FQNEAQ (reference sequence). This CDR3 spans 16 amino acids. V and J are TRBV7-9 and TRBJ1-3; D gene uncertain. The TCR sequence derives from a woman between 65 and 79 years old with acute or convalescent COVID-19. Sequencing was carried out using peripheral blood. The CDR3 region is CASSLGGPVSGNTIYF. Written as DNA, the CDR3 is TGTGCCAGCAGCTTGGGTGGGCCAGTCTCTGGAAACACCATATATTTT.